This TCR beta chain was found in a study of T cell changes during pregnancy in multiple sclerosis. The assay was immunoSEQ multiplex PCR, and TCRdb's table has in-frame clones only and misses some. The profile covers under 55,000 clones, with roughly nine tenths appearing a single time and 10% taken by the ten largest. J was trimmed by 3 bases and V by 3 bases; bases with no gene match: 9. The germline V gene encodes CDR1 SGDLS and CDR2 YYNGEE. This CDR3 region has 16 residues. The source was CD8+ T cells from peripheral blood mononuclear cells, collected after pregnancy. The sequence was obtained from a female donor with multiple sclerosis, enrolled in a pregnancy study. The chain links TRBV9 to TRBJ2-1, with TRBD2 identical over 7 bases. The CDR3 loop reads CASSASPAGDYNEQFF. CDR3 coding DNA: TGTGCCAGCAGCGCGAGCCCGGCGGGGGACTACAATGAGCAGTTCTTC.